A single sample gave rise to the 32 T cell receptor beta chains below, sequenced in a study of shared clonotypes between healthy human individuals. Generated by immunoSEQ multiplex PCR, the TCRdb table keeps only in-frame clones and is missing some. The repertoire holds some 1,400,000 clones, with about 96% as singletons. Specimen: naive CD4+ T cells sorted from blood. Regarding subset: CD45RA+ positively selected. All receptors come from a man aged 25 to 40 in good health.

The gene calls are TRBV29-1 and TRBJ2-1, with a weak D call TRBD1 (6 bases). The germline V gene has CDR1 SQVTM and CDR2 ANQGSEA. Trimming removed 5 bases at V and 7 bases at J, with 21 bases between. The CDR3 loop spans 15 amino acids. The CDR3: CSVTRTGSSLNEQFF. CDR3 DNA sequence: TGCAGCGTTACCAGAACAGGGTCCTCCCTAAATGAGCAGTTCTTC.

The V call is TRBV6-1, the J call TRBJ2-5; weak D call: TRBD2 (6 bases). The CDR3 is 13 amino acids. V shed 7 bases and J shed 2 bases, with 11 bases lying between them. Germline CDR1 reads MNHNS; CDR2 reads SASEGT. The CDR3 protein is CASNGGLQETQYF. The CDR3 nucleotides are TGTGCCAGCAATGGGGGACTTCAAGAGACCCAGTACTTC.

The chain is built from TRBV28 and TRBJ2-7; D gene unclear. Germline V gene data show CDR1 as MDHEN and CDR2 as SYDVKM. Trimming stripped 2 bases from V and 7 bases from J, with 15 bases between. This CDR3 contains 14 residues. CDR3 region: CASSLPASPLEQYF. The CDR3 bases are TGTGCCAGCAGTTTACCGGCCAGCCCATTGGAGCAGTACTTC.

The chain employs TRBV21-1 and TRBJ1-2. TRBV21-1 is deemed a pseudogene. CDR3 length: 18 amino acids. The CDR3 DNA reads TGTGCCAGCAGCCAAATAACAACGTGTCTCCGAGCTAACTATGGCTACACCTTC. Translating it yields CASSQITTCLRANYGYTF.

The genes are TRBV18 and TRBJ2-2; tentative D call: TRBD1 (6 bases). Germline loops: CDR1 KGHSH, CDR2 LQKENI. V lost 4 bases and J 3 bases, leaving 15 bases between the germline ends. The CDR3 is made up of 16 amino acids. In DNA, the CDR3 is TGTGCCAGCTCACAACAGACAGGCCCTTACACCGGGGAGCTGTTTTTT. It encodes CASSQQTGPYTGELFF.

This sequence joins TRBV28 and TRBJ2-4; maybe TRBD1 (5 bases). V dropped 2 bases and J dropped 0 bases, with 17 bases sitting between them. Per the germline V gene, CDR1 is MDHEN and CDR2 is SYDVKM. The length of the CDR3 is 18 residues. In DNA form, the CDR3 reads TGTGCCAGCAGTTTAGTTCTTGGGGCAGATCTAGCCAAAAACATTCAGTACTTC. This translates into CASSLVLGADLAKNIQYF. Combining the CDR3 with reference TRBV28 and TRBJ2-4 gives the whole variable domain DVKVTQSSRYLVKRTGEKVFLECVQDMDHENMFWYRQDPGLGLRLIYFSYDVKMKEKGDIPEGYSVSREKKERFSLILESASTNQTSMYLCASSLVLGADLAKNIQYFGAGTRLSVL.

This sequence joins TRBV9 and TRBJ1-4, with a weak D call TRBD1 (5 bases). Deletions cut 0 bases from V and 4 bases from J, with 10 bases between. Germline CDR1 and CDR2: SGDLS and YYNGEE. CDR3 size: 15 residues. CDR3 in amino acids: CASSVGGGSNEKLFF. For the CDR3, the DNA is TGTGCCAGCAGCGTAGGCGGGGGGAGTAATGAAAAACTGTTTTTT.

J is TRBJ2-7 and V is TRBV18; 7 positions match TRBD1. The germline V gene encodes CDR1 KGHSH and CDR2 LQKENI. This CDR3 comprises 14 residues. Trimming took 4 bases from V and 3 from J; bases not matched to a gene: 6. CDR3 residues: CASSLSGQNYEQYF. The CDR3, as DNA: TGTGCCAGCTCACTCTCGGGACAGAACTACGAGCAGTACTTC.

The CDR3, as DNA: TGTGCCAGCAGTGGGTCCGGGACGGGACTCTACGAGCAGTACTTC. Its protein is CASSGSGTGLYEQYF. The chain employs TRBV6-1 and TRBJ2-7, with a possible D match to TRBD2 (6 bases). V was clipped by 4 bases and J by 3 bases, with 16 bases between them. CDR1 and CDR2 (germline): MNHNS, SASEGT. The CDR3 is made up of 15 amino acids.

The gene calls are TRBV7-2 and TRBJ2-7; 8 bases match TRBD1. This CDR3 contains 14 residues. Germline V lookup: CDR1 SGHTA, CDR2 FQGNSA. With 4 bases clipped from V and 1 base from J, the junction kept 3 bases outside the gene matches. CDR3 sequence reads: CASSWRTGSYEQYF. The CDR3 coding sequence is TGTGCCAGCAGCTGGAGGACAGGGTCCTACGAGCAGTACTTC.

The chain couples TRBV28 to TRBJ2-7, with TRBD1 matching 9 bases. Germline assignment: CDR1 MDHEN and CDR2 SYDVKM. This CDR3 is 18 amino acids long. J gave up 2 bases and V 4 bases, and 15 bases lay outside the gene matches. The chain's CDR3 is CASSSPGQGADLTYEQYF. The CDR3 DNA is TGTGCCAGCAGTTCACCGGGACAGGGAGCGGACCTGACCTACGAGCAGTACTTC.

This rearrangement joins TRBV18 to TRBJ2-7, with D tentatively TRBD1 (5 bases). Germline V gene data show CDR1 as KGHSH and CDR2 as LQKENI. The V end was cut by 4 bases, the J end by 2 bases, with 15 bases between. This CDR3 has 15 amino acids. Here the CDR3 DNA reads TGTGCCAGCTCACGGCCCGAACAGGCAGCCTACGAGCAGTACTTC. Protein product: CASSRPEQAAYEQYF.

In nucleotides, the CDR3 is TGTGCCAGCAGCCGGCGAGCGAGCGGGTCCTACGAGCAGTACTTC. Amino acids: CASSRRASGSYEQYF. This chain uses TRBV7-9 with TRBJ2-7; tentative D call: TRBD2 (6 bases). With 5 bases removed from V and 1 base from J, the gap between germline ends came to 15 bases. This CDR3 is built from 15 residues. From germline, CDR1 is SEHNR and CDR2 FQNEAQ (reference sequence).

Points on this clone: The same CDR3 also results from other DNA sequences found in this sample. This chain connects TRBV29-1 to TRBJ1-1; D ambiguous. The germline V gene encodes CDR1 SQVTM and CDR2 ANQGSEA. The CDR3 is 12 amino acids. The ends were cut back, 1 base at V and 0 bases at J, with 3 bases in the middle. The CDR3 DNA sequence: TGCAGCGTTGAAGGGATGAACACTGAAGCTTTCTTT. It encodes CSVEGMNTEAFF. The complete variable domain, with remaining parts taken from reference TRBV29-1 and TRBJ1-1, reads SAVISQKPSRDICQRGTSLTIQCQVDSQVTMMFWYRQQPGQSLTLIATANQGSEATYESGFVIDKFPISRPNLTFSTLTVSNMSPEDSSIYLCSVEGMNTEAFFGQGTRLTVV.

The chain carries TRBV9 and TRBJ2-7; TRBD2 matches 9 bases. This CDR3 is 16 amino acids long. J was trimmed by 3 bases and V by 4 bases; bases with no gene match: 11. Looked up from germline, CDR1 is SGDLS and CDR2 is YYNGEE. This CDR3 reads CASSPFSTSGIYEQYF. CDR3 nucleotide sequence: TGTGCCAGCAGCCCATTTTCGACTAGCGGAATCTACGAGCAGTACTTC.

The chain uses TRBV18 and TRBJ2-1; 8 bases fit TRBD1. This CDR3 contains 14 residues. CDR1 is KGHSH and CDR2 is LQKENI in the germline V gene. Trimming removed 5 bases from V and 6 bases from J; junction bases left unmatched: 6. CDR3 DNA: TGTGCCAGCTCAGTCCAGGGGGCGGGCAATGAGCAGTTCTTC. Its protein is CASSVQGAGNEQFF.

J is TRBJ2-1 and V is TRBV7-2; 12 nucleotides align to TRBD2. The CDR3 runs 15 residues. The V gene's germline CDR1 is SGHTA and CDR2 FQGNSA. Trimming cost V 4 bases and J 9 bases; bases outside gene matches: 7. The CDR3: CASSYSSGRVAEQFF. As DNA, the CDR3 is TGTGCCAGCAGCTACTCTAGCGGGAGGGTCGCTGAGCAGTTCTTC. Full variable domain (remainder filled in from reference TRBV7-2 and TRBJ2-1): GAGVSQSPSNKVTEKGKDVELRCDPISGHTALYWYRQSLGQGLEFLIYFQGNSAPDKSGLPSDRFSAERTGGSVSTLTIQRTQQEDSAVYLCASSYSSGRVAEQFFGPGTRLTVL.

About this clone itself: Compared with germline, one end of the junction differs, possibly owing to a read error. The sample has other DNA sequences that encode this CDR3 too. This chain connects TRBV6-5 to TRBJ2-1; 8 bases fit TRBD1. The CDR3 totals 15 residues. Germline V gene sequence: CDR1 MNHEY, CDR2 SVGAGI. CDR3: CASSPTGGSYNEQFF. CDR3 sequence (DNA): TGTGCCAGCAGTCCCACAGGGGGATCCTATAATGAGCAGTTCTTC.

This chain connects TRBV12-5 to TRBJ1-2, with D possibly matching TRBD1 (6 bases). The CDR3 contains 15 residues. The germline CDR1 and CDR2 sequences are LGHNT and FRNRAP. The V end lost 1 base, the J end lost 9 bases, and 18 bases lay between the germline ends. The chain's CDR3 is CASGLGPSRGLSYTF. The CDR3 DNA reads as TGTGCTAGTGGTTTGGGCCCGTCCAGGGGTTTGAGCTACACCTTC.

As concerns this clone: In the same sample, other DNA sequences code for this CDR3. The chain recombines TRBV11-2 with TRBJ2-1; the match to TRBD1 covers 8 bases. The CDR3 is 13 residues long. The germline V gene has CDR1 SGHAT and CDR2 FQNNGV. V trimming: 6 bases; J trimming: 8 bases; junction bases outside the gene matches: 6. The chain's CDR3 is CASSLDRGDEQFF. CDR3 DNA: TGTGCCAGCAGTCTTGACAGGGGCGATGAGCAGTTCTTC.

The chain is built from TRBV11-2 and TRBJ2-5; 7 bases align to TRBD1. Germline assignment: CDR1 SGHAT and CDR2 FQNNGV. V was clipped by 1 base and J by 8 bases; unmatched bases: 10. This CDR3 has 15 amino acids. DNA for the CDR3: TGTGCCAGCAGCTTAGGGGGACGCAACAGGGGTACCCAGTACTTC. Protein sequence: CASSLGGRNRGTQYF.

This rearrangement joins TRBV11-2 to TRBJ2-5; D is unclear. The length of the CDR3 is 14 residues. CDR1 SGHAT and CDR2 FQNNGV come from the germline V gene. V lost 5 bases and J lost 5, with 15 bases in between. The CDR3 protein is CASSPSPGAETQYF. CDR3 sequence (DNA): TGTGCCAGCAGCCCCTCCCCAGGTGCGGAGACCCAGTACTTC.

The chain combines TRBV5-4 with TRBJ1-2; perhaps TRBD1 as D (6 bases). Germline CDR1 reads SGHNT; CDR2 reads YYREEE (reference sequence). The V gene lost 2 bases and the J gene lost 7 bases, with 9 bases spanning the gap. The length of the CDR3 is 12 residues. The CDR3 sequence is CASSLRGVGYTF. The DNA for the CDR3 is TGTGCCAGCAGCTTAAGGGGGGTTGGCTACACCTTC.

The V gene is TRBV6-5, the J gene TRBJ2-1; 8 nucleotides align to TRBD1. This CDR3 comprises 15 residues. The V and J ends lost 7 bases and 1 base, in that order; junction bases with no gene match: 6. CDR1 is MNHEY, CDR2 SVGAGI, per germline. The CDR3 DNA sequence: TGTGCCAGCAAAGTCCGACAGGGGTCCTACAATGAGCAGTTCTTC. This translates into CASKVRQGSYNEQFF.

The chain joins TRBV15 to TRBJ2-2; no firm D call. This CDR3 is 15 amino acids long. V lost 0 bases and J lost 6, with 11 bases in between. Germline V lookup: CDR1 LNHNV, CDR2 YYDKDF (reference sequence). CDR3 nucleotides: TGTGCCACCAGCAGAGATCGCGTCGCGGCCGGGGAGCTGTTTTTT. This sequence encodes CATSRDRVAAGELFF.

This clone was picked up one time. The V and J genes are TRBV10-3 and TRBJ2-1, with TRBD2 identical over 8 bases. The CDR3 contains 13 residues. CDR1 and CDR2 from the germline V gene are ENHRY and SYGVKD. The junction had 7 bases not matched to a gene; V was cut back by 7 bases and J by 8 bases. The CDR3: CAITSGSVDEQFF. CDR3 sequence (DNA): TGTGCCATCACAAGCGGGAGTGTTGATGAGCAGTTCTTC.

This sequence joins TRBV7-2 and TRBJ2-3; perhaps TRBD2 as D (5 bases). The CDR3 extends over 14 amino acids. V lost 5 bases and J 2 bases, leaving 11 bases between the germline ends. Germline V lookup: CDR1 SGHTA, CDR2 FQGNSA. In DNA form, the CDR3 reads TGTGCCAGCAGCGGGCGGGCTGTCACAGATACGCAGTATTTT. Amino acids: CASSGRAVTDTQYF.

The chain couples TRBV5-4 to TRBJ2-3; 13 nucleotides agree with TRBD2. V dropped 3 bases and J dropped 2; count of bases not matched to a gene: 3. The germline gives CDR1 SGHNT, CDR2 YYREEE (reference sequence). The CDR3 sequence is 16 residues long. The CDR3 sequence is CASSSGLAGHTDTQYF. The CDR3 coding sequence is TGTGCCAGCAGCTCGGGACTAGCGGGGCACACAGATACGCAGTATTTT. Supplemented by reference TRBV5-4 and TRBJ2-3, the full variable domain reads ETGVTQSPTHLIKTRGQQVTLRCSSQSGHNTVSWYQQALGQGPQFIFQYYREEENGRGNFPPRFSGLQFPNYSSELNVNALELDDSALYLCASSSGLAGHTDTQYFGPGTRLTVL.

The chain has TRBV25-1 and TRBJ2-7; 8 bases fit TRBD1. The CDR3 runs to 15 residues. J lost 6 bases, V lost 5 bases, and 12 bases had no gene match. The germline gives CDR1 MGHDK, CDR2 SYGVNS. CDR3 sequence: CASSRSGGVSIEQYF. The CDR3 nucleotides read TGTGCCAGCAGTCGTTCAGGGGGCGTCTCAATCGAGCAGTACTTC.

The chain recombines TRBV2 with TRBJ2-3; either TRBD1 or TRBD2 may fit D (6 bases each). Germline lookup yields CDR1 SNHLY and CDR2 FYNNEI. V lost 5 bases and J lost 6, with 15 bases in between. This CDR3 spans 14 amino acids. This CDR3 reads CASSYSGGGDTQYF. In DNA form, the CDR3 reads TGTGCCAGCAGTTATAGCGGAGGGGGGGATACGCAGTATTTT. The full variable domain, completed using reference TRBV2 and TRBJ2-3, is EPEVTQTPSHQVTQMGQEVILRCVPISNHLYFYWYRQILGQKVEFLVSFYNNEISEKSEIFDDQFSVERPDGSNFTLKIRSTKLEDSAMYFCASSYSGGGDTQYFGPGTRLTVL.

The chain is built from TRBV6-6 and TRBJ2-2, with 7 bases lining up with TRBD1. CDR1 and CDR2 (germline): MNHNY, SVGAGI (reference sequence). This CDR3 contains 13 residues. The trim removed 6 bases at V and 7 bases at J, leaving 5 bases unmatched. CDR3 amino acids: CASRQQGFGELFF. CDR3 coding DNA: TGTGCCAGCAGACAACAGGGGTTCGGGGAGCTGTTTTTT.

The CDR3 DNA follows: TGTGCCAGCAGCGATGGACTAGCGGGAGTCGAGCAGTACTTC. Protein product: CASSDGLAGVEQYF. J is TRBJ2-5 and V is TRBV2; TRBD2 matches 13 bases. The J call may be wrong; the DNA end is better matched by TRBJ2-7. The CDR3 is made up of 14 amino acids. Per germline, CDR1 SNHLY and CDR2 FYNNEI.